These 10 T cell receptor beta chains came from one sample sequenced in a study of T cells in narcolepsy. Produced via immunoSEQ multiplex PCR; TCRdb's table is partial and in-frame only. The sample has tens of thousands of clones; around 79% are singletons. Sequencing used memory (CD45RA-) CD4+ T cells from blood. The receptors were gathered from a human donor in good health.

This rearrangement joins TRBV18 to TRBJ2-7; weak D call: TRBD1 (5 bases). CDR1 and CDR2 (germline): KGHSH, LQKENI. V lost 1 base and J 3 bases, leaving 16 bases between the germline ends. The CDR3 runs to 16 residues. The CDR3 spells CASSPQAQGGSYEQYF. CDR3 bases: TGTGCCAGCTCACCACAGGCTCAGGGCGGCAGCTACGAGCAGTACTTC.

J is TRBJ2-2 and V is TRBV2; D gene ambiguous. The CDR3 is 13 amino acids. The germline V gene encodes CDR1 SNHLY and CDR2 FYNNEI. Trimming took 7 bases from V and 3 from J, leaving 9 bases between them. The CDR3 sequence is CASTRAYTGELFF. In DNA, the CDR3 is TGTGCCAGCACTCGTGCGTACACCGGGGAGCTGTTTTTT.

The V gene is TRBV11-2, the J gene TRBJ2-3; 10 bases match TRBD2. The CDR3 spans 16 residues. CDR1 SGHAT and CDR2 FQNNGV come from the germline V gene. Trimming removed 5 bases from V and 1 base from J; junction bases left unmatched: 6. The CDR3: CASSKTSGSGTDTQYF. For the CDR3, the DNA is TGTGCCAGCAGCAAGACTAGCGGGTCAGGCACAGATACGCAGTATTTT.

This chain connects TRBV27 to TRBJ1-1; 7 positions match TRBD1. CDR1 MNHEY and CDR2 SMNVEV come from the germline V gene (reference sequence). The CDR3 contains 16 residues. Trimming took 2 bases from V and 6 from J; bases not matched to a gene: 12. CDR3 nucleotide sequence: TGTGCCAGCAGTTTAGGTGGGTGGGAGGGGGCGTCTGAAGCTTTCTTT. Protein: CASSLGGWEGASEAFF.

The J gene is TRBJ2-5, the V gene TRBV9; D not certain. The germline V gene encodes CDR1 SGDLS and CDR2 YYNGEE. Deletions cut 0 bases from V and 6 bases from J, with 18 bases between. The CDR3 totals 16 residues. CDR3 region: CASSVGKDPKVKTQYF. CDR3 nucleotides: TGTGCCAGCAGCGTAGGGAAGGACCCGAAGGTGAAGACCCAGTACTTC.

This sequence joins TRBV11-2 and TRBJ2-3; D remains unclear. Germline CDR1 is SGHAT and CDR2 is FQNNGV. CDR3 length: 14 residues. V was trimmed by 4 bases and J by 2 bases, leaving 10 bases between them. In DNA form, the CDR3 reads TGTGCCAGCAGCTATAGACTGCTCACAGATACGCAGTATTTT. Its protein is CASSYRLLTDTQYF.

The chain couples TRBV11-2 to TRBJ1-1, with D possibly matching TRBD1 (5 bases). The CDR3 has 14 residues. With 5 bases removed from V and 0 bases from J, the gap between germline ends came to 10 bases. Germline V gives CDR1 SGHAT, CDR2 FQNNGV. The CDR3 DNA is TGTGCCAGCAGCCGAGACAGTCTGAACACTGAAGCTTTCTTT. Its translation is CASSRDSLNTEAFF.

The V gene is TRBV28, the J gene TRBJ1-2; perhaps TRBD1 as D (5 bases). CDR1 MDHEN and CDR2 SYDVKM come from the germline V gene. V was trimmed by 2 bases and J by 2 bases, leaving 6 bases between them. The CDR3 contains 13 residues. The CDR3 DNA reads TGTGCCAGCAGTTTAGACAGCAACTATGGCTACACCTTC. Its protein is CASSLDSNYGYTF.

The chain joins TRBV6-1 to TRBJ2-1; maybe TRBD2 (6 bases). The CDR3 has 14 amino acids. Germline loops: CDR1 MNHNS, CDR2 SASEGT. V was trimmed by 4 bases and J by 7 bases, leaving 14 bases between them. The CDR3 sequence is CASSGRARGNEQFF. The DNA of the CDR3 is TGTGCCAGCAGTGGAAGGGCTCGGGGGAATGAGCAGTTCTTC.

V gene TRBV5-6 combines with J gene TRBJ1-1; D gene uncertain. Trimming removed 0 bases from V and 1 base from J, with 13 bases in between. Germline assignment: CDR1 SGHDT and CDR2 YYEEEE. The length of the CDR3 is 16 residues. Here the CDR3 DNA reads TGTGCCAGCAGCTTGGCCGTTAGGAGACGGAACACTGAAGCTTTCTTT. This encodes CASSLAVRRRNTEAFF.